This TCR beta chain was recorded in a study of cytomegalovirus exposure and HLA in healthy donors. Turning to the study itself: The 95 to 150 validation repertoires used the same platform as the roughly 670 first-cohort repertoires, a later analysis reported. Study outcomes and limitations: Some public TCRs appeared in many individuals, while most sequences were rare. As was reported, the classifier diagnosed cytomegalovirus status with high specificity and sensitivity.

The sample holds a few counts of this clone. Its specificity is unknown. CDR1 and CDR2 from the germline V gene are LGHNA and YSLEER. This CDR3 is 14 amino acids long. V was pared by 0 bases and J by 6 bases, with 11 bases between. Using immunoSEQ multiplex PCR, the repertoire was profiled, and TCRdb retains in-frame clones only, with some absent. The data show approximately 220,000 clones, around 87% seen once. The receptor was derived from a man between 18 and 29 years old in good health and CMV-seronegative. The chain carries TRBV4-3 and TRBJ1-2, with D perhaps TRBD1 (6 bases). The specimen sequenced was PBMCs. The CDR3 region is CASSQDRGAHGYTF. The DNA for the CDR3 is TGCGCCAGCAGCCAAGATCGGGGGGCCCATGGCTACACCTTC.